This T cell receptor beta chain was documented in a study of OX40 agonist ivuxolimab in advanced cancers. Here immunoSEQ multiplex PCR was the method, and the copy in TCRdb shows in-frame clones only, minus some. The sample holds approximately 35,000 clones, roughly 80% seen once. The CDR3 covers 12 residues. V gave up 5 bases and J gave up 5 bases; unmatched junction bases: 5. The germline CDR1 and CDR2 sequences are GTSNPN and SVGIG (reference sequence). The receptor was isolated from an adult with an advanced solid tumor such as melanoma, head and neck, liver or kidney cancer. This specimen consisted of CD4+ or CD8+ T cells sorted from blood, obtained in a trial of the OX40 agonist ivuxolimab. The chain recombines TRBV30 with TRBJ2-5; 7 nucleotides align to TRBD2. As DNA, the CDR3 is TGTGCCTGGGGGGAGGGGCCGGAGACCCAGTACTTC. Translation: CAWGEGPETQYF.